A single sample is the source of the 21 T cell receptor beta chains below, sequenced in a study of CD8 T cells in ankylosing spondylitis. TCRdb reprocessed the 5' RACE reads via MiXCR and lists one record per CDR3 protein. The table has approximately 90,000 distinct CDR3 sequences, roughly 8.3% seen once. Sequenced: blood, either unsorted or a sorted T cell fraction (not recorded which). The receptors originated from a male donor with ankylosing spondylitis or in good health (not recorded which).

This clonotype came up many times. The chain uses TRBV20-1 and TRBJ2-7; no clear D gene. The germline V and J ends were trimmed by 1 base and 6 bases, with 7 bases remaining between them. CDR1 and CDR2 from the germline V gene are DFQATT and SNEGSKA (reference sequence). The CDR3 extends over 11 amino acids. In DNA, the CDR3 is TGCAGTGCTAGAGGGCCGCGCGAGCAGTACTTC. Translation: CSARGPREQYF.

This clonotype was counted between two and nine times. The chain employs TRBV2 and TRBJ2-7; D assignment may be TRBD1 or TRBD2 (6 bases each). CDR1 SNHLY and CDR2 FYNNEI come from the germline V gene. The CDR3 loop spans 16 amino acids. The V end lost 8 bases, the J end lost 4 bases, and 24 bases lay between the germline ends. CDR3 nucleotide sequence: TGTGCCAGCGACCCAAGGAGGGGGGTCTGGTTTTACGAGCAGTACTTC. This translates into CASDPRRGVWFYEQYF.

This clonotype showed up many times. The chain employs TRBV4-1 and TRBJ1-1; tentatively, D is TRBD1 (5 bases). From germline, CDR1 is MGHRA and CDR2 YSYEKL. V lost 0 bases and J lost 5, with 13 bases in between. The CDR3 runs 15 residues. The CDR3 here is CASSQDRIPGTEAFF. CDR3 coding DNA: TGCGCCAGCAGCCAAGATAGGATCCCAGGGACTGAAGCTTTCTTT.

The rearrangement joins TRBV6-1 to TRBJ1-5, with TRBD1 identical over 9 bases. Germline values: CDR1 MNHNS, CDR2 SASEGT. The CDR3 is 17 residues long. With V trimmed by 6 bases and J by 0 bases, 9 bases remained unmatched. In DNA form, the CDR3 reads TGTGCCAGCAGCTGGGACAGGGAGCTCTATAGCAATCAGCCCCAGCATTTT. As protein: CASSWDRELYSNQPQHF.

This clonotype was detected ten times or more. The chain couples TRBV7-6 to TRBJ2-7; D is unresolved. Trimming pared 1 base from V and 3 bases from J, leaving 13 bases between. The CDR3 has 15 amino acids. CDR1 and CDR2 from the germline V gene are SGHVS and FNYEAQ. This chain's CDR3 is CASSLGGSLNYEQYF. For the CDR3, the DNA is TGTGCCAGCAGCTTAGGCGGCAGCCTTAACTACGAGCAGTACTTC. The variable domain in full, completed from reference TRBV7-6 and TRBJ2-7, reads GAGVSQSPRYKVTKRGQDVALRCDPISGHVSLYWYRQALGQGPEFLTYFNYEAQQDKSGLPNDRFSAERPEGSISTLTIQRTEQRDSAMYRCASSLGGSLNYEQYFGPGTRLTVT.

The table lists this clonotype with a few counts. The CDR3 spells CASSAGTGGISTDTQYF. CDR3 nucleotides: TGTGCCAGCAGCGCCGGGACAGGGGGTATTAGCACAGATACGCAGTATTTT. The genes are TRBV9 and TRBJ2-3; 11 positions agree with TRBD1. Per the germline V gene, CDR1 is SGDLS and CDR2 is YYNGEE. J gave up 0 bases and V 3 bases, and 6 bases lay outside the gene matches. CDR3 length: 17 amino acids.

The sample holds many counts of this clonotype. The chain recombines TRBV27 with TRBJ2-2, with 7 nucleotides matching TRBD1. Per the germline V gene, CDR1 is MNHEY and CDR2 is SMNVEV (reference sequence). This CDR3 has 17 residues. V was pared by 2 bases and J by 4 bases, with 10 bases of the junction left unmatched. The CDR3 region is CASSLKLGQAITGELFF. Written as DNA, the CDR3 is TGTGCCAGCAGTTTAAAACTTGGACAGGCGATCACCGGGGAGCTGTTTTTT.

This clonotype was observed many times. For the CDR3, the DNA is TGTGCCAGCAGCACTTATTCAGCCTCCGAGCAGTACTTC. It yields the protein CASSTYSASEQYF. This chain joins TRBV11-2 and TRBJ2-7, with D unresolved. V lost 5 bases to trimming and J lost 6 bases, with 14 bases between them. The germline gives CDR1 SGHAT, CDR2 FQNNGV. CDR3 length: 13 residues.

Many counts were recorded for this clonotype. This chain uses TRBV5-1 with TRBJ2-2; no reliable D call. The germline CDR1 and CDR2 sequences are SGHRS and YFSETQ. This CDR3 is 14 amino acids long. Trimming shortened V by 0 bases and J by 1 base, and 4 bases separated the two germline ends. CDR3 region: CASSLGVNTGELFF. CDR3 bases: TGCGCCAGCAGCTTGGGGGTGAACACCGGGGAGCTGTTTTTT.

Only a few counts were recorded for this clonotype. With a much larger clone just one base away, this may be a read error. The chain links TRBV18 to TRBJ1-6; D gene unclear. The CDR3 sequence is 13 residues long. Per the germline V gene, CDR1 is KGHSH and CDR2 is LQKENI. The CDR3 loop reads CVSSPKKNSPLHF. In DNA, the CDR3 is TGTGTCAGCTCACCAAAGAAAAATTCACCCCTCCACTTT.

This clonotype was seen ten or more times. This rearrangement joins TRBV29-1 to TRBJ1-1; D gene unclear. The CDR3 covers 13 residues. V lost 0 bases to trimming and J lost 3 bases, with 8 bases between them. The germline V gene encodes CDR1 SQVTM and CDR2 ANQGSEA. Here the CDR3 DNA reads TGCAGCGTTGAAGAGCCGCGGGACACTGAAGCTTTCTTT. Its translation is CSVEEPRDTEAFF.

This rearrangement joins TRBV4-3 to TRBJ1-3; D might be TRBD1 (5 bases). Trimming shortened V by 1 base and J by 2 bases, and 12 bases separated the two germline ends. The CDR3 loop spans 16 amino acids. CDR1 is LGHNA, CDR2 YSLEER, per germline. The CDR3 spells CASSQARAGTGNTIYF. The CDR3 DNA follows: TGCGCCAGCAGCCAAGCCCGGGCAGGGACTGGAAACACCATATATTTT.

In its sample, this clonotype was seen many times. The V call is TRBV5-1, the J call TRBJ1-1; no firm D call. The CDR3 sequence is 14 residues long. The germline V gene has CDR1 SGHRS and CDR2 YFSETQ. V was shortened by 4 bases and J by 5 bases, with 15 bases between the two germline ends. The CDR3 reads CASSPLTSGTEAFF. Written as DNA, the CDR3 is TGCGCCAGCAGCCCCCTAACTTCGGGAACTGAAGCTTTCTTT.

J is TRBJ2-3 and V is TRBV5-1; D is unresolved. V was clipped by 2 bases and J by 2 bases, with 12 bases between them. The CDR3 is 15 amino acids. CDR1 SGHRS and CDR2 YFSETQ come from the germline V gene. The CDR3 DNA sequence: TGCGCCAGCAGCTTTGCCCCGCGCACCACAGATACGCAGTATTTT. Its protein product is CASSFAPRTTDTQYF. Full variable domain (rest looked up from reference TRBV5-1 and TRBJ2-3): KAGVTQTPRYLIKTRGQQVTLSCSPISGHRSVSWYQQTPGQGLQFLFEYFSETQRNKGNFPGRFSGRQFSNSRSEMNVSTLELGDSALYLCASSFAPRTTDTQYFGPGTRLTVL.

As DNA, the CDR3 is TGTGCCAGCAGGATAGGTTTGAACACTGAAGCTTTCTTT. It specifies CASRIGLNTEAFF. The rearrangement links TRBV7-2 to TRBJ1-1; D not certain. V dropped 6 bases and J dropped 0 bases, with 8 bases sitting between them. In germline, CDR1 is SGHTA, CDR2 FQGNSA. CDR3 length equals 13 residues.

This clonotype was counted ten times or more. This rearrangement joins TRBV4-3 to TRBJ2-1; 12 nucleotides agree with TRBD2. The J segment lost 7 bases and the V segment lost 0 bases, leaving 10 bases of the junction unmatched. The germline V gene encodes CDR1 LGHNA and CDR2 YSLEER. The length of the CDR3 is 18 residues. Here the CDR3 DNA reads TGCGCCAGCAGCCAAGATCCTAGCGGGAGGGCCTTAGGGAATGAGCAGTTCTTC. It codes for CASSQDPSGRALGNEQFF.

This clonotype has at least ten counts. DNA of the CDR3: TGTGCCAGCAGTTACGGGGCTAGCGGGGACGAGCAGTTCTTC. It specifies CASSYGASGDEQFF. This chain connects TRBV6-2 or TRBV6-3 to TRBJ2-1, with 9 bases aligning to TRBD2. The CDR3 extends over 14 amino acids. The germline CDR1 and CDR2 sequences are MNHEY and SVGEGT. The V and J ends lost 2 bases and 10 bases, in that order; junction bases with no gene match: 6.

This clonotype has at least ten counts. The chain couples TRBV20-1 to TRBJ2-1; 8 bases match TRBD2. This CDR3 has 15 residues. Germline V gene data show CDR1 as DFQATT and CDR2 as SNEGSKA (reference sequence). The J segment lost 0 bases and the V segment lost 6 bases, leaving 7 bases of the junction unmatched. CDR3 nucleotides: TGCAGTGCCGCCGAGCGGGGGAACTCCTACAATGAGCAGTTCTTC. It specifies CSAAERGNSYNEQFF.

This clonotype was detected ten times or more. The V gene is TRBV20-1, the J gene TRBJ2-7, with 9 bases aligning to TRBD2. Germline lookup yields CDR1 DFQATT and CDR2 SNEGSKA (reference sequence). V dropped 1 base and J dropped 5; count of bases not matched to a gene: 6. This CDR3 contains 14 residues. CDR3 bases: TGCAGTGCTAGAGTTGTAGCGGGGGCGGACGAGCAGTACTTC. Translated: CSARVVAGADEQYF.

The sample holds many counts of this clonotype. The chain carries TRBV18 and TRBJ2-2, with D unclear. The germline V and J ends were trimmed by 3 bases and 0 bases, with 8 bases remaining between them. The V gene's germline CDR1 is KGHSH and CDR2 LQKENI. The CDR3 has 15 amino acids. For the CDR3, the DNA is TGTGCCAGCTCACCCGGACGGTCGAACACCGGGGAGCTGTTTTTT. It encodes CASSPGRSNTGELFF.

This clonotype has at least ten counts. The genes are TRBV7-9 and TRBJ2-5; possibly TRBD2 for D (6 bases). Germline CDR1 is SEHNR and CDR2 is FQNEAQ (reference sequence). The CDR3 sequence is 14 residues long. Trimming shortened V by 5 bases and J by 7 bases, and 17 bases separated the two germline ends. The CDR3 is CASSPGPRGLTQYF. CDR3 sequence (DNA): TGTGCCAGCAGCCCGGGACCTCGGGGGTTGACCCAGTACTTC. Full variable domain (outside the CDR3, taken from reference TRBV7-9 and TRBJ2-5): DTGVSQNPRHKITKRGQNVTFRCDPISEHNRLYWYRQTLGQGPEFLTYFQNEAQLEKSRLLSDRFSAERPKGSFSTLEIQRTEQGDSAMYLCASSPGPRGLTQYFGPGTRLLVL.